A single sample is the source of the 20 T cell receptor beta chains below, sequenced in a study of OX40 agonist ivuxolimab in advanced cancers. Libraries were prepared by immunoSEQ multiplex PCR; TCRdb keeps only in-frame clonotypes and omits some of them. Seen here are about 72,000 clones, 89% observed once, and the top ten hold about 10%. Source: CD4+ or CD8+ T cells sorted from blood, taken in a trial of the OX40 agonist ivuxolimab. These TCRs come from an adult with an advanced solid tumor such as melanoma, head and neck, liver or kidney cancer.

The chain joins TRBV4-1 to TRBJ2-1, with TRBD2 identical over 7 bases. V shed 1 base and J 0 bases; nucleotides not matched to a gene: 3. CDR3 length equals 16 residues. The germline V gene has CDR1 MGHRA and CDR2 YSYEKL. The CDR3 region is CASSQVASGSYNEQFF. CDR3 DNA sequence: TGCGCCAGCAGCCAAGTGGCTAGCGGCTCCTACAATGAGCAGTTCTTC.

The CDR3 loop reads CASSFGANQPQHF. Written as DNA, the CDR3 is TGTGCCAGCAGCTTCGGGGCGAATCAGCCCCAGCATTTT. The chain employs TRBV7-2 and TRBJ1-5, with a possible D match to TRBD1 (5 bases). The V and J ends lost 3 bases and 4 bases respectively, with 7 bases between them. CDR3 size: 13 residues. The germline V gene has CDR1 SGHTA and CDR2 FQGNSA. Drawing the rest from reference TRBV7-2 and TRBJ1-5, the complete variable domain is GAGVSQSPSNKVTEKGKDVELRCDPISGHTALYWYRQSLGQGLEFLIYFQGNSAPDKSGLPSDRFSAERTGGSVSTLTIQRTQQEDSAVYLCASSFGANQPQHFGDGTRLSIL.

The J gene is TRBJ2-7, the V gene TRBV28; TRBD1 or TRBD2 may be the D gene (5 bases each). The CDR3 length is 15 residues. The V and J ends lost 8 bases and 1 base respectively, with 18 bases between them. Per germline, CDR1 MDHEN and CDR2 SYDVKM. The CDR3 coding sequence is TGTGCCAGCGGGGCTACAGAGGGACCTTCCTACGAGCAGTACTTC. Its translation: CASGATEGPSYEQYF. The full variable domain, completed using reference TRBV28 and TRBJ2-7, is DVKVTQSSRYLVKRTGEKVFLECVQDMDHENMFWYRQDPGLGLRLIYFSYDVKMKEKGDIPEGYSVSREKKERFSLILESASTNQTSMYLCASGATEGPSYEQYFGPGTRLTVT.

The chain carries TRBV5-1 and TRBJ2-3, with TRBD2 identical over 8 bases. CDR3 length: 17 residues. Germline V gene lookup returns CDR1 SGHRS and CDR2 YFSETQ. Germline trimming cut 0 bases from V and 2 bases from J; bases unmatched to any gene: 8. The CDR3 DNA reads as TGCGCCAGCAGCTTGGTCCCAAGCGGGGGCAACACAGATACGCAGTATTTT. It is translated as CASSLVPSGGNTDTQYF.

The CDR3 nucleotides are TGTGCCAGCAGTTTATCGCCGGGACAGCATAGCAATCAGCCCCAGCATTTT. This codes for CASSLSPGQHSNQPQHF. This chain uses TRBV27 with TRBJ1-5, with TRBD1 matching 7 bases. Trimming cost V 0 bases and J 0 bases; bases outside gene matches: 5. From germline, CDR1 is MNHEY and CDR2 SMNVEV (reference sequence). The CDR3 is 17 residues long.

The chain combines TRBV4-1 with TRBJ2-2; 11 bases are a match to TRBD2. V was pared by 0 bases and J by 7 bases, with 4 bases of the junction left unmatched. The CDR3 length is 16 residues. CDR1 and CDR2 from the germline V gene are MGHRA and YSYEKL. In nucleotides, the CDR3 is TGCGCCAGCAGCCAAGAATTGGGACTAGCGGTCGGGGAGCTGTTTTTT. Translated, it gives CASSQELGLAVGELFF.

In its sample, this clone was seen a few times. This chain uses TRBV7-6 with TRBJ1-6; possible D gene TRBD1, 5 bases. Per germline, CDR1 SGHVS and CDR2 FNYEAQ. This CDR3 has 15 amino acids. Trimming cost V 3 bases and J 8 bases, with 14 bases left between them. The CDR3 is CASSFAGLRDSPLHF. The CDR3 bases are TGTGCCAGCAGCTTCGCAGGGCTAAGAGATTCACCCCTCCACTTT.

CDR3 DNA sequence: TGTGCCAGTAGTATCCTACCGGGACAGCCGCAGTTCTTC. This codes for CASSILPGQPQFF. J is TRBJ2-1 and V is TRBV19; the match to TRBD1 covers 7 bases. This CDR3 has 13 residues. Trimming cost V 3 bases and J 12 bases; bases outside gene matches: 8. CDR1 LNHDA and CDR2 SQIVND come from the germline V gene (reference sequence).

The chain carries TRBV5-1 and TRBJ2-1; D might be TRBD1 or TRBD2, each matching 6 bases. Germline values: CDR1 SGHRS, CDR2 YFSETQ. V dropped 1 base and J dropped 5 bases, with 10 bases sitting between them. The length of the CDR3 is 14 residues. CDR3 nucleotide sequence: TGCGCCAGCAGCTTGTACAGGGAGGACAATGAGCAGTTCTTC. Translating gives CASSLYREDNEQFF.

The chain joins TRBV19 to TRBJ2-1, with D perhaps matching TRBD1 (5 bases). From germline, CDR1 is LNHDA and CDR2 SQIVND (reference sequence). This CDR3 is built from 14 residues. V lost 6 bases and J lost 11, with 20 bases in between. CDR3 residues: CASRTTQGRGKQFF. CDR3 in DNA: TGTGCCAGTAGAACGACCCAGGGTCGCGGAAAGCAGTTCTTC.

The V gene is TRBV11-3, the J gene TRBJ2-7; D assignment may be TRBD1 or TRBD2 (5 bases each). Trimming stripped 7 bases from V and 0 bases from J, with 16 bases between. The germline V gene encodes CDR1 SGHNT and CDR2 YENEEA. This CDR3 region has 15 residues. CDR3 in amino acids: CASTVRGSSSYEQYF. The CDR3 DNA is TGTGCCAGCACCGTTCGGGGCAGCAGCTCCTACGAGCAGTACTTC.

This clone has more than one count but fewer than ten. The chain combines TRBV5-1 with TRBJ1-1; D is perhaps TRBD1 (6 bases). The V end was cut by 0 bases, the J end by 11 bases, with 11 bases between. CDR3 length equals 12 residues. Germline loops: CDR1 SGHRS, CDR2 YFSETQ. CDR3 sequence: CASSLERGRAFF. CDR3 nucleotides: TGCGCCAGCAGCTTGGAGAGGGGGAGGGCTTTCTTT.

About this clone: The junction differs from germline at one of its ends, possibly a read error. V and J are TRBV4-1 and TRBJ2-1; D is possibly TRBD1 or TRBD2 (5 bases each). The CDR3 is 14 amino acids. Germline V CDR1 and CDR2: MGHRA, YSYEKL. The CDR3 coding sequence is TGCACCAGCAGCCAAGAAGTTACGGGGCCTCAGCAGTTCTTC. It translates to CTSSQEVTGPQQFF.

V usage is TRBV5-4 and J usage is TRBJ2-5; D is unclear. The germline V gene has CDR1 SGHNT and CDR2 YYREEE (reference sequence). Trimming shortened V by 6 bases and J by 1 base, and 10 bases separated the two germline ends. This CDR3 is 13 amino acids long. CDR3 in DNA: TGTGCCAGCATGCGGAGAGGCCAAGAGACCCAGTACTTC. Encoded protein: CASMRRGQETQYF.

This chain uses TRBV18 with TRBJ2-7, with D possibly TRBD2 on 6 matching bases. Trimming took off 4 bases at V and 3 bases at J, with 22 bases between the two ends. The CDR3 sequence is 17 residues long. Looked up from germline, CDR1 is KGHSH and CDR2 is LQKENI. CDR3 in amino acids: CASSLQRPEGGFYEQYF. The CDR3 DNA sequence: TGTGCCAGCTCACTACAACGGCCGGAGGGTGGGTTCTACGAGCAGTACTTC.

The chain combines TRBV6-4 with TRBJ2-7; 9 positions match TRBD1. The CDR3 extends over 15 amino acids. Losses at the gene ends were 6 bases for V and 1 base for J; bases not matched to a gene: 7. Germline values: CDR1 MRHNA, CDR2 SNTAGT. The CDR3 DNA sequence: TGTGCCAGCAGGCCCGGACAGGGGCCTTCCTACGAGCAGTACTTC. It specifies CASRPGQGPSYEQYF.

This chain connects TRBV28 to TRBJ2-1; 15 bases fit TRBD2. Looked up from germline, CDR1 is MDHEN and CDR2 is SYDVKM. This CDR3 is built from 16 residues. Trimming cost V 2 bases and J 7 bases; bases outside gene matches: 3. CDR3 nucleotide sequence: TGTGCCAGCAGTTTAACCGGGACTAGCGGGAGGAATGAGCAGTTCTTC. Translated: CASSLTGTSGRNEQFF.

This chain joins TRBV6-6 and TRBJ1-4; D is undetermined. Germline CDR1 MNHNY, CDR2 SVGAGI (reference sequence). V gave up 0 bases and J gave up 7 bases, with 3 bases separating them. The CDR3 consists of 12 residues. In DNA form, the CDR3 reads TGTGCCAGCAGTTACTCTTTTGAAAAACTGTTTTTT. Its translation is CASSYSFEKLFF.

In its sample, this clone was seen once. The V gene is TRBV6-6, the J gene TRBJ1-5; a possible D gene is TRBD1 (6 bases). The CDR3 is 16 residues long. Germline loops: CDR1 MNHNY, CDR2 SVGAGI (reference sequence). V shed 6 bases and J shed 1 base, with 16 bases lying between them. The CDR3 DNA sequence: TGTGCCAGCAGCGTATCGGCCGGACAGAGCAATCAGCCCCAGCATTTT. It specifies CASSVSAGQSNQPQHF.

The chain is built from TRBV18 and TRBJ2-1; 11 positions match TRBD2. Germline V CDR1 and CDR2: KGHSH, LQKENI. The V gene end was trimmed by 1 base and the J gene end by 5 bases; junction bases not matched to a gene: 10. This CDR3 is 18 amino acids long. The CDR3 nucleotides read TGTGCCAGCTCACCACTCAGGTGGTCGACTAGCGGGGACAATGAGCAGTTCTTC. Protein product: CASSPLRWSTSGDNEQFF.